The source of this TCR beta chain is a study of T cell repertoires in cytomegalovirus infection. Across the study: Public TCR beta signatures were indicative of both CMV infection and a matching HLA type.

In the case of this clonotype: As yet, its antigen is unknown.

TCRdb reanalysed the reads using MiXCR and keeps one entry per CDR3 protein. This sample has approximately 910,000 distinct CDR3 sequences; around 30% occur once, and the top ten carry around 15%. This CDR3 spans 14 amino acids. Germline values: CDR1 MGHDK, CDR2 SYGVNS. V was cut by 6 bases and J by 8 bases, with 17 bases left in between. This TCR derives from a human donor in good health (CMV status not recorded). Some clones in this sample may be carry-over from other donors' samples. This rearrangement joins TRBV25-1 to TRBJ2-1; no reliable D call. Material: cultured CD8+ T cells from PBMCs, obtained from culture after CMV antigen stimulation. DNA of the CDR3: TGTGCCAGCAGCCACGATCGCCCTCAACATGAGCAGTTCTTC. Its translation: CASSHDRPQHEQFF.